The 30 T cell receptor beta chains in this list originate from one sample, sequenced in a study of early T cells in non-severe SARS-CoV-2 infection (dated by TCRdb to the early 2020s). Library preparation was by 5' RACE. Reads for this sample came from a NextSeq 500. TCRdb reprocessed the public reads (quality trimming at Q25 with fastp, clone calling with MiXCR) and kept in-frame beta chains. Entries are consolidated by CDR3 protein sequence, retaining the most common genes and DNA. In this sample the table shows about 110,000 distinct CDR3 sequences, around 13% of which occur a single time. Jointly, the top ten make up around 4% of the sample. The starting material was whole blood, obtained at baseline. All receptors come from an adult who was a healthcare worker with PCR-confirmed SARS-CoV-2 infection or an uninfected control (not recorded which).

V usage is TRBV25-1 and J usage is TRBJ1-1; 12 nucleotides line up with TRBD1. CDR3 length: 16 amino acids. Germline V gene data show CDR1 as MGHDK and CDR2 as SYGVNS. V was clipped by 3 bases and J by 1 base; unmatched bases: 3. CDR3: CASSDRGQGANTEAFF. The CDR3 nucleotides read TGTGCCAGCAGTGACCGGGGACAGGGGGCGAACACTGAAGCTTTCTTT.

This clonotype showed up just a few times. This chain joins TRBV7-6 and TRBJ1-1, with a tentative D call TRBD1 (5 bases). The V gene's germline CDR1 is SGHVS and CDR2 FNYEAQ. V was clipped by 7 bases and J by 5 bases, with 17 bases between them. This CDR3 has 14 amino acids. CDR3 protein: CASTLGLGGTEAFF. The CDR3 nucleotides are TGTGCCAGCACGCTGGGACTTGGAGGGACTGAAGCTTTCTTT.

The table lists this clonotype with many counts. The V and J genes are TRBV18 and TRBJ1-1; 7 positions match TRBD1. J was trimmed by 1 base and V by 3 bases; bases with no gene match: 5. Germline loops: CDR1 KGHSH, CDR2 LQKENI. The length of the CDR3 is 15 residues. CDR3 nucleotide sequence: TGTGCCAGCTCACCGACCGGGACAGCGAACACTGAAGCTTTCTTT. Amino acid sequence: CASSPTGTANTEAFF.

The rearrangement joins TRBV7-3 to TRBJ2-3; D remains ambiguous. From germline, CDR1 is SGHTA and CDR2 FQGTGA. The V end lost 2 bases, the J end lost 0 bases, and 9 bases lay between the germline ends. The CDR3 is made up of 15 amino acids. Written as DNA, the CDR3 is TGTGCCAGCAGCTTACTGGGTCCCAGCACAGATACGCAGTATTTT. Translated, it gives CASSLLGPSTDTQYF.

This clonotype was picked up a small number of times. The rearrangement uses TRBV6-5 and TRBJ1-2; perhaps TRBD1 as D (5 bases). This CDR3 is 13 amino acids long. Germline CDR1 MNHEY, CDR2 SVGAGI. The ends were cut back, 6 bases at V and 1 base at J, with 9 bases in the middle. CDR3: CASSQQVNYGYTF. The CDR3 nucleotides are TGTGCCAGCAGCCAACAGGTTAACTATGGCTACACCTTC.

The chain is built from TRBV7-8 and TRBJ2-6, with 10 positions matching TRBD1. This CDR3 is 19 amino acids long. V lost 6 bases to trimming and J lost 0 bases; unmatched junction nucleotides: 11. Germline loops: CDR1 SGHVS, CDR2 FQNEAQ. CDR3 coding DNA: TGTGCCAGCAGACGCTCCCTTCGGGACAGGGGCTCTGGGGCCAACGTCCTGACTTTC. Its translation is CASRRSLRDRGSGANVLTF.

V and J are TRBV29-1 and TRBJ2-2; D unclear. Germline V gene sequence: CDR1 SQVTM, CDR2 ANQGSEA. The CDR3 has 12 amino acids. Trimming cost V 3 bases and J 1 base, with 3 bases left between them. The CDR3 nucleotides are TGCAGCGTTGATAAGAACACCGGGGAGCTGTTTTTT. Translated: CSVDKNTGELFF.

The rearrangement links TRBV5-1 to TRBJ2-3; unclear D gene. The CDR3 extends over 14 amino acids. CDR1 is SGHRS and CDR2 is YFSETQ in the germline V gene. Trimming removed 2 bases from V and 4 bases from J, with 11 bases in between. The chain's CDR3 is CASSLSPASDTQYF. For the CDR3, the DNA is TGCGCCAGCAGCTTAAGCCCGGCCTCAGATACGCAGTATTTT. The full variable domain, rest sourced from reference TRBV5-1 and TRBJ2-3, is KAGVTQTPRYLIKTRGQQVTLSCSPISGHRSVSWYQQTPGQGLQFLFEYFSETQRNKGNFPGRFSGRQFSNSRSEMNVSTLELGDSALYLCASSLSPASDTQYFGPGTRLTVL.

CDR3 residues: CASSYSPGGTQGVNTEAFF. In nucleotides, the CDR3 is TGTGCCAGCAGTTACTCTCCAGGAGGGACTCAGGGGGTGAACACTGAAGCTTTCTTT. The rearrangement uses TRBV6-5 and TRBJ1-1, with TRBD1 matching 7 bases. V lost 0 bases, J lost 0 bases, and 13 bases stayed unmatched. CDR3 length: 19 amino acids. Germline CDR1 reads MNHEY; CDR2 reads SVGAGI.

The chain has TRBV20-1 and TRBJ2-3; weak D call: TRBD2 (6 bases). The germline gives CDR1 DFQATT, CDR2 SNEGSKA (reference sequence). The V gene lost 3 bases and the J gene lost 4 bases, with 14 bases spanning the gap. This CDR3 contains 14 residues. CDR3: CSASSGSGADTQYF. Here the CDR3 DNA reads TGCAGTGCTAGCTCCGGGAGCGGAGCAGATACGCAGTATTTT.

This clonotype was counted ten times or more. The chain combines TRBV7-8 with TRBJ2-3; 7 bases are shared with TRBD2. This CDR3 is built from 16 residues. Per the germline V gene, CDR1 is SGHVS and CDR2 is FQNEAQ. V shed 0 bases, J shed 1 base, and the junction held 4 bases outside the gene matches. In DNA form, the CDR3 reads TGTGCCAGCAGCTTAGCGGGAGGGTTTGGCACAGATACGCAGTATTTT. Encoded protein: CASSLAGGFGTDTQYF.

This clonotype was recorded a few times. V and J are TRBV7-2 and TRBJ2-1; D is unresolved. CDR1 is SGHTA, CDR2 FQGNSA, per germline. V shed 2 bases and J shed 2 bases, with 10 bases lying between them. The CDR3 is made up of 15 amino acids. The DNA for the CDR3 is TGTGCCAGCAGCTTATGGGATAATGCCTACAATGAGCAGTTCTTC. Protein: CASSLWDNAYNEQFF.

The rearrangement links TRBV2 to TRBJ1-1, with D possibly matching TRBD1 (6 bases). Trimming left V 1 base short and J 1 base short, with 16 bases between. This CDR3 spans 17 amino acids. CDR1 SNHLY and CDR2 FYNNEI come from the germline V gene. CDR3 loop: CASSEGLLGGRNTEAFF. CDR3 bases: TGTGCCAGCAGTGAAGGGCTGCTCGGGGGCCGGAACACTGAAGCTTTCTTT.

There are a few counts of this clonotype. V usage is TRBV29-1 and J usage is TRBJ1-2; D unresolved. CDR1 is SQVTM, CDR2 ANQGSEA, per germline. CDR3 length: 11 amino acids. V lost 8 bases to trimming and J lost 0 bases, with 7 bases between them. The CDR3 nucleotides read TGCAGCTTTGGGACTAACTATGGCTACACCTTC. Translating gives CSFGTNYGYTF.

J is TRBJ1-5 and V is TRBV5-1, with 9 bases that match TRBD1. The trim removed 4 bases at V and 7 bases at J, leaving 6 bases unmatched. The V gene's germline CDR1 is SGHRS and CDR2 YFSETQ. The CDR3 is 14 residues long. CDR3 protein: CASSGTGCRQPQHF. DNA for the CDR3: TGCGCCAGCAGCGGGACAGGGTGCAGGCAGCCCCAGCATTTT.

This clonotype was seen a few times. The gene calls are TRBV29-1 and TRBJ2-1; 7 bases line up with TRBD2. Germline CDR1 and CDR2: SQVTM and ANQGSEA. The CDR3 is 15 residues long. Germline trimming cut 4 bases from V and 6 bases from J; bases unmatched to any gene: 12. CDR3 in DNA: TGCAGCGTTGTCAGGTGGCTAGCGGAAGCCAATGAGCAGTTCTTC. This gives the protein CSVVRWLAEANEQFF.

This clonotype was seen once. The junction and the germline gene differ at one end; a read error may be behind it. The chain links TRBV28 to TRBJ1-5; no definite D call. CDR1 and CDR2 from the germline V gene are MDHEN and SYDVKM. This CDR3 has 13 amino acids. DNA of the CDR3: TGTGCCAACAGTTTTAACCCCAATCAGCCCCAGCATTTT. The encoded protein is CANSFNPNQPQHF.

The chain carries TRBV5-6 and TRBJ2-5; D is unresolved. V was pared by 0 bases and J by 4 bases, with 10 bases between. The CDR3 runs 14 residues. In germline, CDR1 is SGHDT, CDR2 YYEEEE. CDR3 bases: TGTGCCAGCAGCTTGGGGTCGGCAGGAGAGACCCAGTACTTC. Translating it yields CASSLGSAGETQYF.

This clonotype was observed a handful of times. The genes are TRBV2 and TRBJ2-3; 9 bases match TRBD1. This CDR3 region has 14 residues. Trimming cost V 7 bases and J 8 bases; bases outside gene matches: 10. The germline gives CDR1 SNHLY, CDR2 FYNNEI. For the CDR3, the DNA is TGTGCCAGCATAGGGACAGGGTTTTACGGTACGCAGTATTTT. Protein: CASIGTGFYGTQYF.

The CDR3 bases are TGTGCCTGGAGTGTACGGAGGGGCTTTGGGACCCTGGACGATTCACCCCTCCACTTT. It yields the protein CAWSVRRGFGTLDDSPLHF. This chain connects TRBV30 to TRBJ1-6; TRBD1 is a possible D gene (5 bases). This CDR3 spans 19 amino acids. CDR1 is GTSNPN and CDR2 is SVGIG in the germline V gene (reference sequence). V was clipped by 0 bases and J by 8 bases, with 26 bases between them.

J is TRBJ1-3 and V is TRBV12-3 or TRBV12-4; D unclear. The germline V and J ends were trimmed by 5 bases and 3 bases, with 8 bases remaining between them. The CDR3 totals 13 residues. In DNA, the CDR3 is TGTGCCAGCAGTGGAGCCATTGGAAACACCATATATTTT. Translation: CASSGAIGNTIYF.

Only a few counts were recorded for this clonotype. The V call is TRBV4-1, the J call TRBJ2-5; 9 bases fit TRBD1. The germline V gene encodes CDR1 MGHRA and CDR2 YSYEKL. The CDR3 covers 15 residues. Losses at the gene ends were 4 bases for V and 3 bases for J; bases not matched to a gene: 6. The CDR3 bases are TGCGCCAGCAGCCCTGGACAGGGGATAAAAGAGACCCAGTACTTC. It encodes CASSPGQGIKETQYF.

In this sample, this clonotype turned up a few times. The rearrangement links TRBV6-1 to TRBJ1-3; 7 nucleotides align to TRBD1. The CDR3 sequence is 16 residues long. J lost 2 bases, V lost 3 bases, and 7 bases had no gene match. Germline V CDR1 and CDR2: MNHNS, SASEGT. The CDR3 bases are TGTGCCAGCAGTGATTGGGAGGGGGCGCCTGGAAACACCATATATTTT. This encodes CASSDWEGAPGNTIYF.

CDR3 residues: CASSSVWGFSNTGELFF. In nucleotides, the CDR3 is TGTGCCAGCAGCTCCGTTTGGGGGTTCTCGAACACCGGGGAGCTGTTTTTT. The chain has TRBV5-8 and TRBJ2-2, with D perhaps assigned TRBD1 or TRBD2 (5 bases each). The V gene lost 3 bases and the J gene lost 0 bases, with 15 bases spanning the gap. This CDR3 contains 17 residues. Per germline, CDR1 SGHTS and CDR2 YDEGEE.

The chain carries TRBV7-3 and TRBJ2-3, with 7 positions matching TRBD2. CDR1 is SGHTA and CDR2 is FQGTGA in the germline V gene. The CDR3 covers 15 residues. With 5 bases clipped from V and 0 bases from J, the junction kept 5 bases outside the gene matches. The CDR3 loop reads CASSARLASTDTQYF. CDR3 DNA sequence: TGTGCCAGCAGCGCCAGACTAGCCAGCACAGATACGCAGTATTTT.

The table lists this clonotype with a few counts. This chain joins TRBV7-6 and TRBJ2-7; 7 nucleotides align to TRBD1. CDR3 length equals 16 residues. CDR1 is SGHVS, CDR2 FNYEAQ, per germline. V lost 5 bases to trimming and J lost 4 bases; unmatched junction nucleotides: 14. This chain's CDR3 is CASSAQSFSRGYEQYF. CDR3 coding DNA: TGTGCCAGCAGCGCCCAAAGTTTCTCCAGGGGGTACGAGCAGTACTTC.

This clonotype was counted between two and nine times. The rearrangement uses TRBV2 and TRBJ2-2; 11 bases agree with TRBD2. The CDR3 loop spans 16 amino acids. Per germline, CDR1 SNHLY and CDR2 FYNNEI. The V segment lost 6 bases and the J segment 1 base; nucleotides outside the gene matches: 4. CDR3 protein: CASRLLAGENTGELFF. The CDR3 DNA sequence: TGTGCCAGCAGACTACTAGCGGGGGAGAACACCGGGGAGCTGTTTTTT. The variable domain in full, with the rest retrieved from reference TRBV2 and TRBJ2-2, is EPEVTQTPSHQVTQMGQEVILRCVPISNHLYFYWYRQILGQKVEFLVSFYNNEISEKSEIFDDQFSVERPDGSNFTLKIRSTKLEDSAMYFCASRLLAGENTGELFFGEGSRLTVL.

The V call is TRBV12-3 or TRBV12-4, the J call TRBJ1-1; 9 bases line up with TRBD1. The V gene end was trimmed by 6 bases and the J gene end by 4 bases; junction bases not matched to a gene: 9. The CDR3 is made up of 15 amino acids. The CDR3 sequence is CASSPGQGRFTEAFF. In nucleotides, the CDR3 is TGTGCCAGCAGCCCCGGACAGGGGAGGTTCACTGAAGCTTTCTTT.

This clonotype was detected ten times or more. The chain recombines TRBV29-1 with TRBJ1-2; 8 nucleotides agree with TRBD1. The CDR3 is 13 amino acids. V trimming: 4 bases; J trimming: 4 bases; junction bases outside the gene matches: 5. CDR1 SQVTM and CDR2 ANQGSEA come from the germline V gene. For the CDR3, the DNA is TGCAGCGTTGCCGGGACAGGATCCTATGGCTACACCTTC. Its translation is CSVAGTGSYGYTF. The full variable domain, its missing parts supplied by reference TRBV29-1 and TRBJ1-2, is SAVISQKPSRDICQRGTSLTIQCQVDSQVTMMFWYRQQPGQSLTLIATANQGSEATYESGFVIDKFPISRPNLTFSTLTVSNMSPEDSSIYLCSVAGTGSYGYTFGSGTRLTVV.

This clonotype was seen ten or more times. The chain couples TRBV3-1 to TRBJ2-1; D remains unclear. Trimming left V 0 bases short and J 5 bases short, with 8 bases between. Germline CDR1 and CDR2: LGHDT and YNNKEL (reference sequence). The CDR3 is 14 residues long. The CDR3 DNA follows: TGTGCCAGCAGCCAAGATTTGAGGAACAATGAGCAGTTCTTC. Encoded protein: CASSQDLRNNEQFF.